A selection of T cell receptor beta chains follows, all from one sample in a study of shared clonotypes between healthy human individuals. The repertoire was sequenced with immunoSEQ multiplex PCR; TCRdb's copy has only in-frame clones and lacks some. In the table there are about 1 million clones, 75% of which are singletons. What was sequenced was memory CD4+ T cells sorted from blood. The receptors come from a man between 18 and 35 years old in good health. CDR3s include the opening cysteine and the closing phenylalanine or tryptophan. A D gene is named only where the DNA matches it firmly. Part of the rows lack a size; the others show once, few, many or a class for expanded clones.

clone_size: .
v_call: TRBV7-8
j_call: TRBJ2-7
d_call: .
cdr3_nt: TGTGCCAGCAGCTCCGTAAGCCCCCTTTTGAGGGAGGCCTACGAGCAGTACTTC
cdr3_aa: CASSSVSPLLREAYEQYF

clone_size: .
v_call: TRBV29-1
j_call: TRBJ1-2
d_call: TRBD1
cdr3_nt: TGCAGCGTTGTCCCTGGGACAGCTAACTATGGCTACACCTTC
cdr3_aa: CSVVPGTANYGYTF

clone_size: .
v_call: TRBV9
j_call: TRBJ2-6
d_call: TRBD1
cdr3_nt: TGTGCCAGCAGCGTAGGTTCACAGGGGGCGTCCGGGGCCAACGTCCTGACTTTC
cdr3_aa: CASSVGSQGASGANVLTF

clone_size: .
v_call: TRBV6-6
j_call: TRBJ2-1
d_call: TRBD2
cdr3_nt: TGTGCCAGCAGCCCCCCAGCGGGGGGGCACAATGAGCAGTTCTTC
cdr3_aa: CASSPPAGGHNEQFF

clone_size: once
v_call: TRBV2
j_call: TRBJ2-3
d_call: TRBD1
cdr3_nt: TGTGCCAGCAGAAGGGACAGCCCAGATACGCAGTATTTT
cdr3_aa: CASRRDSPDTQYF

clone_size: .
v_call: TRBV4-1
j_call: TRBJ2-1
d_call: TRBD1
cdr3_nt: TGCGCCAGCAGGCGCCGGGACAGGGAAGTCGATGAGCAGTTCTTC
cdr3_aa: CASRRRDREVDEQFF

clone_size: .
v_call: TRBV28
j_call: TRBJ2-7
d_call: TRBD2
cdr3_nt: TGTGCCAGCACTCCCGGGGGGACCCAATTCCACGAGCAGTACTTC
cdr3_aa: CASTPGGTQFHEQYF

clone_size: .
v_call: TRBV7-3
j_call: TRBJ1-2
d_call: .
cdr3_nt: TGTGCCAGCAGCCCGGGGGGCGGCTATGGCTACACCTTC
cdr3_aa: CASSPGGGYGYTF

clone_size: .
v_call: TRBV19
j_call: TRBJ1-4
d_call: .
cdr3_nt: TGTGCCAGTAGTATTGGGTCAGGATATGAAAAACTGTTTTTT
cdr3_aa: CASSIGSGYEKLFF

clone_size: many
v_call: TRBV7-9
j_call: TRBJ2-4
d_call: TRBD1
cdr3_nt: TGTGCCAGCAGCCCGAGCGGGACAGGGGTCCGGGGGAACATTCAGTACTTC
cdr3_aa: CASSPSGTGVRGNIQYF

clone_size: .
v_call: TRBV7-6
j_call: TRBJ1-1
d_call: TRBD1
cdr3_nt: TGTGCCAGCAGCTTAGAGACAGGGGTGGAACCTGAAGCTTTCTTT
cdr3_aa: CASSLETGVEPEAFF

clone_size: .
v_call: TRBV7-2
j_call: TRBJ1-2
d_call: .
cdr3_nt: TGTGCCAGCAGCTTGAACAGGGATGGCTACACCTTC
cdr3_aa: CASSLNRDGYTF

clone_size: .
v_call: TRBV29-1
j_call: TRBJ2-1
d_call: TRBD1
cdr3_nt: TGCAGCGTTCGACAGGGTGGATCCTACAATGAGCAGTTCTTC
cdr3_aa: CSVRQGGSYNEQFF

clone_size: .
v_call: TRBV19
j_call: TRBJ1-5
d_call: .
cdr3_nt: TGTGCCAGTAGTATAGCGGGTAGCAATCAGCCCCAGCATTTT
cdr3_aa: CASSIAGSNQPQHF

clone_size: .
v_call: TRBV9
j_call: TRBJ2-7
d_call: .
cdr3_nt: TGTGCCAGCAGCGTAGCCGGGGGAATCTACGAGCAGTACTTC
cdr3_aa: CASSVAGGIYEQYF

clone_size: .
v_call: TRBV23-1
j_call: TRBJ2-5
d_call: TRBD2
cdr3_nt: TGCGCCAGCAGTCTGACGACTAGCGTGGAAGAGACCCAGTACTTC
cdr3_aa: CASSLTTSVEETQYF

clone_size: .
v_call: TRBV2
j_call: TRBJ2-7
d_call: TRBD2
cdr3_nt: TGTGCCAGCAGGCAGACTAGCGGCTATTACGAGCAGTACTTC
cdr3_aa: CASRQTSGYYEQYF